This T cell receptor beta chain was recorded in a study of T cell clonotyping in hematopoietic cell transplantation. Study overall: Recipient blood drawn about 28 days pretransplant and days 30, 100, 180 after.

V lost 4 bases and J lost 4, with 13 bases in between. The germline V gene encodes CDR1 SGHTA and CDR2 FQGTGA. This CDR3 has 14 residues. Study outcomes and limitations: Broader posttransplant TCR repertoire diversity was predicted by graft donor and pretransplant recipient Inverse Simpson Index values. Cells were unsorted, so CD4 and CD8 contributions were not separated.

For this clone: The antigen is unknown.

The method was immunoSEQ multiplex PCR; TCRdb's version includes in-frame clones alone and lacks a portion of them. This sample yields 9,100 or so clones, of which approximately 91% are seen a single time; around 4% belongs to the top ten. The sequence was collected from a male patient between 55 and 70 years old who had an allogeneic stem cell transplant from a related donor, so the T cells may come from the graft donor. Some clones in this sample may be carry-over from other donors' samples. Sample: peripheral blood mononuclear cells, taken at the time of graft-versus-host disease after allogeneic stem cell transplant. The chain joins TRBV7-3 to TRBJ1-1; D remains ambiguous. The DNA for the CDR3 is TGTGCCAGCAGCTCCGGGCCCCTCGGCACTGAAGCTTTCTTT. It codes for CASSSGPLGTEAFF.